This TCR beta chain was captured in a study of CD8 T cells in ankylosing spondylitis (dated by TCRdb to 2015 to 2018). About the full investigation: To find TCR variants linked to disease, the study profiled T cell receptor beta repertoires in ankylosing spondylitis patients and healthy donors. The whole study cohort included 108 healthy donors and 25 ankylosing spondylitis patients. Peripheral blood was sampled, and synovial fluid was additionally collected from ankylosing spondylitis patients.

General study outcomes and caveats: Some motif variants had previously been reported in the synovial fluid and blood of reactive arthritis patients, which suggests shared mechanisms of disease initiation. Blood from ankylosing spondylitis patients appeared to be characterized by a TCR beta motif composed of several highly homologous amino acid variants. In peripheral blood, the disease-linked clones were found at relatively low frequencies and had a CD8+ phenotype. Significant enrichment of the disease-linked clones was reported in matched synovial fluid samples from ankylosing spondylitis patients.

The table lists this clonotype with a few counts. Its antigen is unknown. Qualities for individual bases were not recorded, and no much larger clone is one base off. This sample was sequenced with an Illumina HiSeq 2500. TCR beta libraries were prepared by quantitative 5'-RACE with molecular barcodes. Concerning the study's data processing: Disease-linked TCR variants were identified with a new computational method built on a probabilistic model of VDJ rearrangement. TCRdb itself trimmed the public reads at Q25 with fastp, ran MiXCR and retained productive beta chains. Rows with a matching CDR3 protein are joined into one entry that keeps the most common DNA and genes. TCRdb assigned the V and J calls; the authors' analysis was not used. The sample records about 840,000 distinct CDR3 sequences, about 10% of which are singletons. The ten most abundant clones make up approximately 0.5% of the sample.

V is shortened by 3 bases, J by 7 bases, and the region joining them spans 16 bases. Spanning cysteine to phenylalanine, the CDR3 consists of 14 amino acids. The only DNA kept is the CDR3, 42 bases in frame from the first base. Reading the germline V gene gives CDR1 MNHEY and CDR2 SVGAGI. The sample taken for sequencing was blood, either unsorted or a sorted T cell fraction (not recorded which). This receptor was taken from a male donor with ankylosing spondylitis. The chain is encoded by TRBV6-5 joined to TRBJ2-7, with the D call perhaps TRBD1 or TRBD2, as 5 bases match in each case. The DNA sequence follows: TGTGCCAGCAGTTATCGACGGGACCGGATAGAGCAGTACTTC. This yields the protein CASSYRRDRIEQYF.